The 19 T cell receptor beta chains below come from one sample, sequenced in a study of breast tumors, draining lymph nodes, adjacent tissues. MiXCR was run by TCRdb on the multiplex PCR reads, yielding one entry per CDR3 protein. The sample holds some 250,000 distinct CDR3 sequences, 30% to 35% seen once. Samples came from axillary lymph nodes draining the breast cancer. The sequenced sample was axillary lymph node tissue. Receptor source: a female donor with breast cancer. Some clones in this sample may be carry-over from other donors' samples.

The DNA for the CDR3 is TGTGCCAGCAGTGCACAAGTAGGGGCGAAGGATGAGCAGTTCTTC. Translating gives CASSAQVGAKDEQFF. The V gene is TRBV25-1, the J gene TRBJ2-1; D is possibly TRBD1 (5 bases). This CDR3 contains 15 residues. CDR1 is MGHDK and CDR2 is SYGVNS in the germline V gene. V lost 4 bases, J lost 8 bases, and 18 bases lay in between.

This clonotype was observed at least ten times. This rearrangement joins TRBV2 to TRBJ1-4; TRBD1 might be the D (6 bases). The CDR3 totals 12 residues. V lost 7 bases and J lost 7, with 10 bases in between. Germline-derived CDR1 and CDR2 are SNHLY and FYNNEI. CDR3 in amino acids: CASNREGEKLFF. CDR3 nucleotides: TGTGCCAGCAACAGGGAGGGTGAAAAACTGTTTTTT.

This clonotype was seen at least ten times. This rearrangement joins TRBV25-1 to TRBJ2-5; 7 nucleotides line up with TRBD1. The germline gives CDR1 MGHDK, CDR2 SYGVNS. There are 15 residues in the CDR3. V dropped 1 base and J dropped 2; count of bases not matched to a gene: 4. The CDR3 DNA sequence: TGTGCCAGCAGTGAATCCAGGGGGATACAAGAGACCCAGTACTTC. Protein product: CASSESRGIQETQYF.

This clonotype showed up many times. CDR3 sequence (DNA): TGCAGCGTGAACCGCCCGGGACAGGGACCAGAGACCCAGTACTTC. Translated: CSVNRPGQGPETQYF. The rearrangement uses TRBV29-1 and TRBJ2-5, with 9 bases fitting TRBD1. The V gene end was trimmed by 6 bases and the J gene end by 4 bases; junction bases not matched to a gene: 12. There are 15 residues in the CDR3. Germline CDR1 and CDR2: SQVTM and ANQGSEA.

The chain has TRBV6-5 and TRBJ2-3, with 8 nucleotides matching TRBD2. Germline trimming cut 2 bases from V and 8 bases from J; bases unmatched to any gene: 6. Germline V lookup: CDR1 MNHEY, CDR2 SVGAGI. This CDR3 has 14 amino acids. The CDR3 is CASSYGTSSVTQYF. The CDR3 coding sequence is TGTGCCAGCAGTTACGGGACTAGTTCAGTTACGCAGTATTTT.

This chain connects TRBV7-8 to TRBJ2-7, with 8 bases fitting TRBD1. The V gene end was trimmed by 5 bases and the J gene end by 1 base; junction bases not matched to a gene: 10. Germline-derived CDR1 and CDR2 are SGHVS and FQNEAQ. CDR3 size: 16 residues. The CDR3 nucleotides are TGTGCCAGCAGCCCAAGCATGGGACAGGCGTCCTACGAGCAGTACTTC. Translating it yields CASSPSMGQASYEQYF.

The chain is built from TRBV19 and TRBJ2-2; 7 positions agree with TRBD2. Germline V CDR1 and CDR2: LNHDA, SQIVND (reference sequence). This CDR3 is 15 amino acids long. V lost 4 bases, J lost 6 bases, and 8 bases stayed unmatched. The DNA of the CDR3 is TGTGCCAGTAGTAGTGGGAGGGGTATCGCCGGGGAGCTGTTTTTT. Translated: CASSSGRGIAGELFF.

This clonotype has a count of ten or more. The chain carries TRBV7-3 and TRBJ2-1, with 7 nucleotides matching TRBD2. The CDR3 covers 17 residues. Looked up from germline, CDR1 is SGHTA and CDR2 is FQGTGA. With V trimmed by 6 bases and J by 7 bases, 18 bases remained unmatched. The CDR3 nucleotides read TGTGCCAGCAGTTCCCGGGTAACGGGGGAGGGACTGAATGAGCAGTTCTTC. Its protein is CASSSRVTGEGLNEQFF. Variable domain in full (rest from reference TRBV7-3 and TRBJ2-1): GAGVSQTPSNKVTEKGKYVELRCDPISGHTALYWYRQSLGQGPEFLIYFQGTGAADDSGLPNDRFFAVRPEGSVSTLKIQRTERGDSAVYLCASSSRVTGEGLNEQFFGPGTRLTVL.

This clonotype was detected many times. The chain is built from TRBV4-3 and TRBJ1-2, with 8 bases lining up with TRBD1. Per germline, CDR1 LGHNA and CDR2 YSLEER. With V trimmed by 4 bases and J by 3 bases, 4 bases remained unmatched. CDR3 length: 14 residues. The CDR3 sequence: CASSPQGADYGYTF. Written as DNA, the CDR3 is TGCGCCAGCAGCCCCCAGGGGGCCGACTATGGCTACACCTTC.

The chain couples TRBV5-1 to TRBJ2-2, with 7 bases aligning to TRBD1. The junction had 3 bases not matched to a gene; V was cut back by 0 bases and J by 4 bases. The CDR3 loop spans 15 amino acids. Germline V gives CDR1 SGHRS, CDR2 YFSETQ. Here the CDR3 reads CASSLGDRSTGELFF. CDR3 bases: TGCGCCAGCAGCTTGGGGGACAGAAGCACCGGGGAGCTGTTTTTT.

This clonotype was seen only once. For the CDR3, the DNA is TGCGCCGTCCCTCGGGGGCGATTGTCAGGGCCCAATCAGCCCCAGCATTTT. Translation gives CAVPRGRLSGPNQPQHF. V and J are TRBV5-1 and TRBJ1-5; a possible D gene is TRBD1 (6 bases). This CDR3 contains 17 residues. V was trimmed by 10 bases and J by 3 bases, leaving 26 bases between them. CDR1 is SGHRS, CDR2 YFSETQ, per germline.

This clonotype has ten or more counts. V and J are TRBV11-2 and TRBJ2-5; D might be TRBD2 (6 bases). The V and J ends lost 3 bases and 1 base respectively, with 12 bases between them. The length of the CDR3 is 15 residues. Germline V gene data show CDR1 as SGHAT and CDR2 as FQNNGV. The CDR3 nucleotides read TGTGCCAGCAGCTTCGGGACTGCCCGCCAAGAGACCCAGTACTTC. As protein: CASSFGTARQETQYF. Variable domain in full (rest from reference TRBV11-2 and TRBJ2-5): EAGVAQSPRYKIIEKRQSVAFWCNPISGHATLYWYQQILGQGPKLLIQFQNNGVVDDSQLPKDRFSAERLKGVDSTLKIQPAKLEDSAVYLCASSFGTARQETQYFGPGTRLLVL.

This clonotype appeared many times. The chain has TRBV24-1 and TRBJ2-3; perhaps TRBD2 as D (6 bases). Germline V gives CDR1 KGHDR, CDR2 SFDVKD. The CDR3 length is 19 residues. Between the trimmed V and J ends, which lost 2 bases and 1 base, there was a span of 21 bases. In nucleotides, the CDR3 is TGTGCCACCAGTGATTCGTCCCCACTAGCTGGGGAGGGCACAGATACGCAGTATTTT. Translated, it gives CATSDSSPLAGEGTDTQYF.

Notes on this clonotype: This CDR3 is missing its conserved last phenylalanine or tryptophan, likely due to a read error. No DNA is shown, since the ends of the CDR3 on it are uncertain; the CDR3 is the one TCRdb lists. The chain joins TRBV20-1 to TRBJ1-3. Germline V gene data show CDR1 as DFQATT and CDR2 as SNEGSKA (reference sequence). The CDR3 is 9 residues long, counting both termini. CDR3 protein: CSARTSLNT.

This clonotype has a count of ten or more. This chain's CDR3 is CASKREGNTGELFF. CDR3 coding DNA: TGTGCCAGCAAGAGAGAAGGGAACACCGGGGAGCTGTTTTTT. The chain combines TRBV11-2 with TRBJ2-2; D uncertain. The CDR3 runs 14 residues. Per germline, CDR1 SGHAT and CDR2 FQNNGV. The germline V and J ends were trimmed by 7 bases and 1 base, with 10 bases remaining between them.

This clonotype came up a few times. This chain links TRBV14 with TRBJ1-1; D remains ambiguous. The CDR3 consists of 13 residues. With 0 bases removed from V and 4 bases from J, the gap between germline ends came to 6 bases. Looked up from germline, CDR1 is SGHDN and CDR2 is FVKESK. This CDR3 reads CASSQDWVTEAFF. In nucleotides, the CDR3 is TGTGCCAGCAGCCAAGATTGGGTCACTGAAGCTTTCTTT.

The chain carries TRBV2 and TRBJ1-3; weak D call: TRBD1 (5 bases). Germline V gene data show CDR1 as SNHLY and CDR2 as FYNNEI. This CDR3 region has 13 residues. The germline V and J ends were trimmed by 8 bases and 4 bases, with 12 bases remaining between them. As DNA, the CDR3 is TGTGCCAGCCTGGGACTAGCGGGAAACACCATATATTTT. Its protein is CASLGLAGNTIYF.

The chain employs TRBV27 and TRBJ2-7; no firm D call. CDR3 length: 15 residues. The germline V and J ends were trimmed by 6 bases and 7 bases, with 22 bases remaining between them. CDR1 MNHEY and CDR2 SMNVEV come from the germline V gene (reference sequence). The DNA of the CDR3 is TGTGCCAGCAGCTCGTCACGGAGCTCCTACAATGAGCAGTACTTC. It yields the protein CASSSSRSSYNEQYF.

At least ten counts were recorded for this clonotype. The chain carries TRBV3-1 and TRBJ1-2; D uncertain. Germline V gene sequence: CDR1 LGHDT, CDR2 YNNKEL (reference sequence). The CDR3 sequence is 12 residues long. Trimming pared 3 bases from V and 7 bases from J, leaving 9 bases between. CDR3 DNA sequence: TGTGCCAGCAGCCAGGGTTTCGGTGGCTACACCTTC. This gives the protein CASSQGFGGYTF.